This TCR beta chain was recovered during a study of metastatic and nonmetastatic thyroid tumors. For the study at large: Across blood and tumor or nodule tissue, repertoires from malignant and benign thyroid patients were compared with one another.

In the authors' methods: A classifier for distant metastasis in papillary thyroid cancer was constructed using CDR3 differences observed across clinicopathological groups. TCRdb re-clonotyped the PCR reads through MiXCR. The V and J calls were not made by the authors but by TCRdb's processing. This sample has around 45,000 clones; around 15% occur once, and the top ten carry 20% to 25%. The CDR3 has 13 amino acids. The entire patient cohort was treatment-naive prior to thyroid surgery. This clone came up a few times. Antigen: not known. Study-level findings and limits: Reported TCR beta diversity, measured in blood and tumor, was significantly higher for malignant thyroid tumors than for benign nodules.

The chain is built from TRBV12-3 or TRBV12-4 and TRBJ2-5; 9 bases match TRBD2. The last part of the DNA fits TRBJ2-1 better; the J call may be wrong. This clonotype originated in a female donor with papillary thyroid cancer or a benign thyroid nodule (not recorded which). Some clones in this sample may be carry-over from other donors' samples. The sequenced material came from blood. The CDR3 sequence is CASSFSGSNEQFF. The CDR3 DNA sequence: TGTGCCAGCAGTTTTAGCGGGAGCAATGAGCAGTTCTTC.